This entry describes one T cell receptor beta chain. Its target is not known. The data were obtained in a study of T cell repertoires in cytomegalovirus infection. Study-level information: Shared public TCR beta signatures pointed to both CMV infection and a matching HLA type. Study results and limitations: Cumulative public TCR beta family frequency identified CMV carriers with the relevant HLA. Dominating the ex vivo response were HLA-C-restricted CMV-specific TCR beta clonotypes.

V shed 7 bases, J shed 6 bases, and the junction held 4 bases outside the gene matches. This CDR3 contains 14 residues. Each CDR3 protein is one row after TCRdb ran MiXCR on the reads. The table lists some 450,000 distinct CDR3 sequences, 25% to 40% of them singletons. The chain has TRBV12-3 or TRBV12-4 and TRBJ1-6, with TRBD1 identical over 9 bases. The receptor's source is a human donor in good health (CMV status not recorded). Some clones in this sample may be carry-over from other donors' samples. The sample taken for sequencing was PBMCs. CDR3 nucleotides: TGTGCCAGCACAAGGACAGGGGCTAATTCACCCCTCCACTTT. Its translation: CASTRTGANSPLHF.